This TCR beta chain was identified in a study of early stage breast cancer tumors. Whole-study context: Of around 15 invasive breast tumors, approximately 11 were hormone receptor-positive, HER2-negative. Whole-study findings and limits: Tumors had roughly 2.3-fold higher T cell density and higher clonality than adjacent normal breast tissue.

The V gene's germline CDR1 is SGHTA and CDR2 FQGNSA. V lost 5 bases to trimming and J lost 7 bases, with 21 bases between them. The CDR3 extends over 15 amino acids. In regard to this clone: The antigen remains undetermined.

The method was immunoSEQ multiplex PCR; TCRdb's version includes in-frame clones alone and lacks a portion of them. Of 25,000 to 35,000 clones in the sample, 80% are singletons; the top ten hold approximately 12%. The receptor was derived from a person aged 55 to 69 with breast cancer. Sequencing was performed on blood. The V call is TRBV7-2, the J call TRBJ2-7; tentative D call: TRBD2 (7 bases). The CDR3 DNA reads TGTGCCAGCAGCCTACTAACCGGGGAGGGGGGAGAGCAGTACTTC. It yields the protein CASSLLTGEGGEQYF. Full variable domain (outside the CDR3, taken from reference TRBV7-2 and TRBJ2-7): GAGVSQSPSNKVTEKGKDVELRCDPISGHTALYWYRQSLGQGLEFLIYFQGNSAPDKSGLPSDRFSAERTGGSVSTLTIQRTQQEDSAVYLCASSLLTGEGGEQYFGPGTRLTVT.